This T cell receptor (beta chain) was sequenced during a study of blood T cell repertoires in COVID-19. The wider study: There were acute and convalescent COVID-19 samples, and they came from the United States, Italy and Spain. PBMCs, B-cell-depleted T cells, or T cells provided the cDNA or gDNA that made up the material.

The repertoire was sequenced with immunoSEQ multiplex PCR; TCRdb's copy has only in-frame clones and lacks some. This sample has approximately 150,000 clones; 70% to 90% occur once, and the top ten carry more than 5%. The germline V gene has CDR1 SGHAT and CDR2 FQDESV (reference sequence). V was clipped by 1 base and J by 0 bases; unmatched bases: 4. CDR3 length: 16 residues. This TCR came from a human donor in a cohort sampled during active COVID-19. Material for sequencing was peripheral blood. V and J are TRBV11-1 and TRBJ1-1, with 8 bases matching TRBD1. As DNA, the CDR3 is TGTGCCAGCAGCTTAGAGCAGGGGGCTATGAACACTGAAGCTTTCTTT. Its translation is CASSLEQGAMNTEAFF.